The 17 T cell receptor beta chains in this list originate from one sample, sequenced in a study of beta chain features in type 1 diabetes. Isolated RNA was reverse transcribed in full, so expressed TCRB transcripts were sequenced. Profiling relied on immunoSEQ multiplex PCR, and the TCRdb table lists in-frame clones only, not all of them. The sample lists a few hundred thousand clones, over 10% occurring once. The specimen sequenced was naive CD4+ T cells from blood. The receptors come from a man younger than 35 in good health.

In its sample, this clone was seen a few times. This chain links TRBV29-1 with TRBJ2-2; a possible D gene is TRBD1 (6 bases). The CDR3 consists of 16 residues. CDR1 and CDR2 (germline): SQVTM, ANQGSEA. V was shortened by 4 bases and J by 5 bases, with 20 bases between the two germline ends. CDR3 coding DNA: TGCAGCGTTGGCAGGGACAACTTCAAACAGACCGGGGAGCTGTTTTTT. It yields the protein CSVGRDNFKQTGELFF.

This clone was observed a few times. V usage is TRBV30 and J usage is TRBJ2-7, with 13 bases fitting TRBD2. The CDR3 has 15 amino acids. CDR1 GTSNPN and CDR2 SVGIG come from the germline V gene (reference sequence). Germline trimming cut 2 bases from V and 4 bases from J; bases unmatched to any gene: 5. CDR3 sequence (DNA): TGTGCCTGGAGTCTAACTAGCGGGAGGGCATACGAGCAGTACTTC. Translation gives CAWSLTSGRAYEQYF.

J is TRBJ2-7 and V is TRBV5-1, with 9 bases fitting TRBD1. CDR1 is SGHRS and CDR2 is YFSETQ in the germline V gene. The CDR3 sequence is 15 residues long. J was trimmed by 6 bases and V by 3 bases; bases with no gene match: 10. CDR3 DNA sequence: TGCGCCAGCAGCTCCATACAGGGGGCTGATGGCGAGCAGTACTTC. Amino acid sequence: CASSSIQGADGEQYF.

The J gene is TRBJ1-1, the V gene TRBV28, with TRBD1 matching 9 bases. The ends lost 7 bases at V and 2 bases at J; junction bases unmatched: 8. Germline V gives CDR1 MDHEN, CDR2 SYDVKM. The CDR3 is 15 residues long. For the CDR3, the DNA is TGTGCCAGCACCCTTGGGGACAGGGCAAACACTGAAGCTTTCTTT. Amino acid sequence: CASTLGDRANTEAFF.

This sequence joins TRBV18 and TRBJ2-3, with 7 nucleotides matching TRBD2. This CDR3 region has 19 residues. CDR1 and CDR2 (germline): KGHSH, LQKENI. V shed 2 bases and J 3 bases; nucleotides not matched to a gene: 17. Here the CDR3 DNA reads TGTGCCAGCTCACCATATGGCCTGCGGGGCGGGAGACGGACAGATACGCAGTATTTT. Its translation is CASSPYGLRGGRRTDTQYF.

V and J are TRBV4-3 and TRBJ2-3; D may be TRBD2 (5 bases). Germline assignment: CDR1 LGHNA and CDR2 YSLEER. CDR3 length: 14 amino acids. Trimming shortened V by 4 bases and J by 9 bases, and 17 bases separated the two germline ends. The chain's CDR3 is CASSRATRVPTQYF. The CDR3, as DNA: TGCGCCAGCAGCCGCGCCACTAGGGTCCCAACGCAGTATTTT.

In its sample, this clone was seen a few times. The V and J genes are TRBV7-2 and TRBJ1-2; weak D call: TRBD1 (5 bases). V shed 2 bases and J shed 3 bases, with 10 bases lying between them. The CDR3 loop spans 14 amino acids. In germline, CDR1 is SGHTA, CDR2 FQGNSA. This chain's CDR3 is CASSLQRQHYGYTF. The CDR3 nucleotides are TGTGCCAGCAGCTTACAGCGACAGCACTATGGCTACACCTTC.

CDR3 protein: CASSLNGGDTEAFF. CDR3 DNA sequence: TGTGCCAGCAGCTTAAACGGGGGGGACACTGAAGCTTTCTTT. The chain combines TRBV7-3 with TRBJ1-1, with a possible D match to TRBD1 (5 bases). The CDR3 has 14 amino acids. The V end was cut by 1 base, the J end by 3 bases, with 9 bases between. Germline CDR1 is SGHTA and CDR2 is FQGTGA. The whole variable domain, remainder taken from reference TRBV7-3 and TRBJ1-1, is GAGVSQTPSNKVTEKGKYVELRCDPISGHTALYWYRQSLGQGPEFLIYFQGTGAADDSGLPNDRFFAVRPEGSVSTLKIQRTERGDSAVYLCASSLNGGDTEAFFGQGTRLTVV.

This clone was found a few times. The chain couples TRBV7-9 to TRBJ2-7; 7 nucleotides align to TRBD1. The CDR3 spans 12 residues. V gave up 6 bases and J gave up 5 bases; unmatched junction bases: 4. Germline V CDR1 and CDR2: SEHNR, FQNEAQ (reference sequence). This CDR3 reads CASRDRVDEQYF. Written as DNA, the CDR3 is TGTGCCAGCAGAGACAGGGTGGACGAGCAGTACTTC.

This clone was found a few times. V gene TRBV4-3 combines with J gene TRBJ1-4, with no clear D. Germline V lookup: CDR1 LGHNA, CDR2 YSLEER. V was shortened by 0 bases and J by 6 bases, with 11 bases between the two germline ends. The CDR3 length is 15 residues. CDR3 protein: CASSQEAAGDEKLFF. The CDR3 DNA is TGCGCCAGCAGCCAAGAGGCCGCGGGCGATGAAAAACTGTTTTTT.

V gene TRBV30 combines with J gene TRBJ1-2; 9 nucleotides line up with TRBD1. The CDR3 is made up of 15 amino acids. Germline CDR1 reads GTSNPN; CDR2 reads SVGIG (reference sequence). V shed 3 bases and J 4 bases; nucleotides not matched to a gene: 9. CDR3 sequence (DNA): TGTGCCTGGAGACCCATAGGACAGGGGAGCTATGGCTACACCTTC. Protein product: CAWRPIGQGSYGYTF.

This rearrangement joins TRBV29-1 to TRBJ1-2; 9 bases fit TRBD1. Losses at the gene ends were 7 bases for V and 7 bases for J; bases not matched to a gene: 7. CDR1 and CDR2 from the germline V gene are SQVTM and ANQGSEA. This CDR3 is 12 amino acids long. CDR3 residues: CSDSQGAGGYTF. The CDR3 DNA reads TGCAGCGATTCACAGGGGGCTGGTGGCTACACCTTC. Drawing the rest from reference TRBV29-1 and TRBJ1-2, the complete variable domain is SAVISQKPSRDICQRGTSLTIQCQVDSQVTMMFWYRQQPGQSLTLIATANQGSEATYESGFVIDKFPISRPNLTFSTLTVSNMSPEDSSIYLCSDSQGAGGYTFGSGTRLTVV.

The J gene is TRBJ2-5, the V gene TRBV9; D remains ambiguous. The CDR3 length is 12 residues. The V gene's germline CDR1 is SGDLS and CDR2 YYNGEE. Trimming cost V 0 bases and J 5 bases, with 5 bases left between them. The CDR3 DNA follows: TGTGCCAGCAGCGTAGATCATGAGACCCAGTACTTC. It is translated as CASSVDHETQYF.

This clone was counted a few times. The gene calls are TRBV5-1 and TRBJ2-3; 8 positions match TRBD2. With V trimmed by 6 bases and J by 0 bases, 3 bases remained unmatched. This CDR3 contains 14 residues. Germline assignment: CDR1 SGHRS and CDR2 YFSETQ. The CDR3 loop is CASNSGTSTDTQYF. As DNA, the CDR3 is TGCGCCAGCAATAGCGGGACTAGCACAGATACGCAGTATTTT.

The chain couples TRBV18 to TRBJ1-1; possible D gene TRBD1, 6 bases. The germline V gene has CDR1 KGHSH and CDR2 LQKENI. V was pared by 2 bases and J by 3 bases, with 13 bases between. This CDR3 is built from 15 residues. The CDR3 loop is CASSPGGESDTEAFF. CDR3 nucleotides: TGTGCCAGCTCACCAGGGGGCGAGTCGGACACTGAAGCTTTCTTT.

CDR3 DNA sequence: TGTGCCAGCAGCCAAAGTACCCCTAGGAACATTCAGTACTTC. Protein product: CASSQSTPRNIQYF. The chain carries TRBV4-2 and TRBJ2-4; no clear D gene. The V end lost 2 bases, the J end lost 7 bases, and 12 bases lay between the germline ends. The length of the CDR3 is 14 residues. Germline V CDR1 and CDR2: LGHNA, YNFKEQ.

This clone was detected a few times. The J gene is TRBJ2-3, the V gene TRBV30, with 7 bases lining up with TRBD1. CDR1 and CDR2 from the germline V gene are GTSNPN and SVGIG (reference sequence). With V trimmed by 2 bases and J by 10 bases, 6 bases remained unmatched. This CDR3 region has 12 residues. The CDR3 nucleotides read TGTGCCTGGAGTACGGAAGGGGGCTCGCAGTATTTT. Its translation: CAWSTEGGSQYF.